These 26 T cell receptor beta chains share one sample of origin, sequenced in a study of blood T cell repertoires in COVID-19. TCRdb's table, derived via immunoSEQ multiplex PCR, lists solely in-frame clones and lacks some. Of a few hundred thousand clones in the sample, 85% were seen once. Sequenced material: PBMCs or T cells enriched from blood (not recorded which). These TCRs come from a woman aged 45-65 years who had recovered from COVID-19.

J is TRBJ2-1 and V is TRBV18, with TRBD2 matching over 9 bases. Trimming cost V 0 bases and J 8 bases; bases outside gene matches: 2. This CDR3 comprises 14 residues. CDR1 KGHSH and CDR2 LQKENI come from the germline V gene. The CDR3 coding sequence is TGTGCCAGCTCACCACCGTCTAGCGGGGATGAGCAGTTCTTC. Translating gives CASSPPSSGDEQFF.

The gene calls are TRBV19 and TRBJ1-5; TRBD1 matches at 10 bases. This CDR3 spans 14 amino acids. Germline V lookup: CDR1 LNHDA, CDR2 SQIVND (reference sequence). J was trimmed by 6 bases and V by 3 bases; bases with no gene match: 2. DNA for the CDR3: TGTGCCAGTAGTATGGGACAGGGGTCTCAGCCCCAGCATTTT. This codes for CASSMGQGSQPQHF.

V is TRBV10-1 and J is TRBJ2-5, with D possibly TRBD1 on 6 matching bases. Germline lookup yields CDR1 WNHNN and CDR2 SYGVQD (reference sequence). The CDR3 contains 14 residues. V shed 5 bases and J shed 5 bases, with 15 bases lying between them. The CDR3 here is CASSSPQGPETQYF. For the CDR3, the DNA is TGCGCCAGCAGTTCCCCACAGGGTCCGGAGACCCAGTACTTC.

This clone appeared once. The chain links TRBV2 to TRBJ1-6; 11 bases match TRBD1. Per the germline V gene, CDR1 is SNHLY and CDR2 is FYNNEI. V lost 8 bases to trimming and J lost 10 bases; unmatched junction nucleotides: 1. The CDR3 is made up of 12 amino acids. The CDR3 protein is CASGTGGSPLHF. The DNA for the CDR3 is TGTGCCAGCGGGACAGGGGGGTCACCCCTCCACTTT.

V usage is TRBV11-2 and J usage is TRBJ1-3; maybe TRBD1 (5 bases). This CDR3 region has 15 residues. Germline CDR1 reads SGHAT; CDR2 reads FQNNGV. Trimming shortened V by 5 bases and J by 0 bases, and 11 bases separated the two germline ends. CDR3 sequence (DNA): TGTGCCAGCAGCCCCAGGGTCCTCTCTGGAAACACCATATATTTT. It yields the protein CASSPRVLSGNTIYF.

The chain has TRBV9 and TRBJ1-2; TRBD1 matches at 8 bases. The CDR3 extends over 15 amino acids. The V segment lost 3 bases and the J segment 4 bases; nucleotides outside the gene matches: 8. CDR1 is SGDLS and CDR2 is YYNGEE in the germline V gene. CDR3 coding DNA: TGTGCCAGCAGCGCTTTGTCCGGGACAGGCTATGGCTACACCTTC. It specifies CASSALSGTGYGYTF. Supplemented by reference TRBV9 and TRBJ1-2, the full variable domain reads DSGVTQTPKHLITATGQRVTLRCSPRSGDLSVYWYQQSLDQGLQFLIQYYNGEERAKGNILERFSAQQFPDLHSELNLSSLELGDSALYFCASSALSGTGYGYTFGSGTRLTVV.

The table lists this clone with a few counts. The gene calls are TRBV6-5 and TRBJ1-2; D gene ambiguous. Germline V gene sequence: CDR1 MNHEY, CDR2 SVGAGI. CDR3 size: 12 residues. The ends were cut back, 6 bases at V and 8 bases at J, with 13 bases in the middle. The CDR3 sequence: CASSPIERGYTF. The CDR3 nucleotides are TGTGCCAGCAGCCCCATAGAGAGGGGCTACACCTTC.

The genes are TRBV9 and TRBJ2-1, with TRBD1 as a possible D gene (5 bases). The CDR3 has 16 residues. Trimming took 4 bases from V and 0 from J, leaving 14 bases between them. CDR1 SGDLS and CDR2 YYNGEE come from the germline V gene. CDR3 region: CASSIKGYSSYNEQFF. The CDR3 nucleotides read TGTGCCAGCAGCATTAAGGGGTATTCCTCCTACAATGAGCAGTTCTTC.

The gene calls are TRBV24-1 and TRBJ1-3; D is ambiguous. The germline V and J ends were trimmed by 6 bases and 0 bases, with 14 bases remaining between them. Germline V gives CDR1 KGHDR, CDR2 SFDVKD. The CDR3 contains 16 residues. In DNA form, the CDR3 reads TGTGCCACCAGTCATAGGACTGAAACCTCTGGAAACACCATATATTTT. Translation: CATSHRTETSGNTIYF.

J is TRBJ2-1 and V is TRBV7-3; the D gene is possibly TRBD2 (5 bases). The CDR3 has 15 amino acids. V dropped 6 bases and J dropped 3 bases, with 15 bases sitting between them. The V gene's germline CDR1 is SGHTA and CDR2 FQGTGA. The CDR3 sequence: CASSLSSGSYNEQFF. Here the CDR3 DNA reads TGTGCCAGCAGTTTATCCTCGGGGAGCTACAATGAGCAGTTCTTC.

The chain joins TRBV5-1 to TRBJ2-7, with TRBD2 matching over 12 bases. The germline V gene has CDR1 SGHRS and CDR2 YFSETQ. V lost 2 bases to trimming and J lost 0 bases; unmatched junction nucleotides: 6. The CDR3 consists of 17 residues. The CDR3 sequence: CASSFGGLAGSSYEQYF. The CDR3 region has the DNA TGCGCCAGCAGCTTCGGGGGACTAGCGGGTAGCTCCTACGAGCAGTACTTC.

The chain joins TRBV11-2 to TRBJ1-6; a weak D match, TRBD1 (6 bases). The V and J ends lost 1 base and 3 bases respectively, with 13 bases between them. CDR1 SGHAT and CDR2 FQNNGV come from the germline V gene. The CDR3 totals 17 residues. The CDR3 loop reads CASSLGGGPNYNSPLHF. CDR3 sequence (DNA): TGTGCCAGCAGCTTAGGGGGGGGGCCGAACTATAATTCACCCCTCCACTTT. Combining the CDR3 with reference TRBV11-2 and TRBJ1-6 gives the whole variable domain EAGVAQSPRYKIIEKRQSVAFWCNPISGHATLYWYQQILGQGPKLLIQFQNNGVVDDSQLPKDRFSAERLKGVDSTLKIQPAKLEDSAVYLCASSLGGGPNYNSPLHFGNGTRLTVT.

This chain links TRBV6-2 or TRBV6-3 with TRBJ2-3; 12 bases match TRBD2. Per the germline V gene, CDR1 is MNHEY and CDR2 is SVGEGT. The ends lost 4 bases at V and 0 bases at J; junction bases unmatched: 8. The CDR3 has 18 residues. CDR3 region: CASSSSSGRAGSTDTQYF. CDR3 bases: TGTGCCAGCAGTTCCTCTAGCGGGAGGGCCGGTAGCACAGATACGCAGTATTTT.

This clone has just one count. CDR3: CASRPPLAGGPDTQYF. DNA for the CDR3: TGTGCCAGCAGACCCCCACTAGCGGGAGGCCCAGATACGCAGTATTTT. The chain uses TRBV11-2 and TRBJ2-3, with 12 bases that match TRBD2. Germline values: CDR1 SGHAT, CDR2 FQNNGV. CDR3 length: 16 residues. V was pared by 6 bases and J by 4 bases, with 8 bases of the junction left unmatched.

The gene calls are TRBV25-1 and TRBJ2-1, with 9 positions matching TRBD2. The CDR3 totals 15 residues. Germline V gene sequence: CDR1 MGHDK, CDR2 SYGVNS. V lost 2 bases, J lost 3 bases, and 2 bases stayed unmatched. CDR3 in amino acids: CASSEKAGGYNEQFF. The CDR3 DNA follows: TGTGCCAGCAGTGAAAAAGCGGGAGGCTACAATGAGCAGTTCTTC.

This sequence joins TRBV18 and TRBJ1-2; 9 bases are a match to TRBD1. Losses at the gene ends were 3 bases for V and 8 bases for J; bases not matched to a gene: 16. CDR3 length: 17 amino acids. The germline gives CDR1 KGHSH, CDR2 LQKENI. CDR3 residues: CASSPDPGQGFSRGYTF. CDR3 nucleotide sequence: TGTGCCAGCTCACCCGACCCGGGACAGGGCTTTTCTCGGGGCTACACCTTC.

This chain uses TRBV7-2 with TRBJ1-6, with 9 bases aligning to TRBD1. The CDR3 contains 19 residues. Germline CDR1 and CDR2: SGHTA and FQGNSA. V dropped 7 bases and J dropped 0; count of bases not matched to a gene: 13. CDR3 DNA: TGTGCCAGCAAGCGGACAGGGGCGATTAAGAGCTCCTATAATTCACCCCTCCACTTT. Amino acids: CASKRTGAIKSSYNSPLHF.

The chain employs TRBV4-1 and TRBJ2-1; 7 nucleotides agree with TRBD2. CDR1 is MGHRA and CDR2 is YSYEKL in the germline V gene. This CDR3 region has 16 residues. V lost 1 base to trimming and J lost 8 bases; unmatched junction nucleotides: 11. CDR3 sequence (DNA): TGCGCCAGCAGCCAAGCCCCCCAGGGACTACTACATGAGCAGTTCTTC. This codes for CASSQAPQGLLHEQFF.

This chain joins TRBV6-4 and TRBJ1-4; no firm D call. Per the germline V gene, CDR1 is MRHNA and CDR2 is SNTAGT. The CDR3 consists of 14 residues. Trimming removed 2 bases at V and 4 bases at J, with 8 bases between. The CDR3 protein is CASSDPSDNEKLFF. The CDR3 DNA reads TGTGCCAGCAGTGACCCGAGCGATAATGAAAAACTGTTTTTT.

This clone has a single count. The V and J genes are TRBV5-1 and TRBJ2-7; 9 bases line up with TRBD1. CDR1 and CDR2 from the germline V gene are SGHRS and YFSETQ. V shed 4 bases, J shed 7 bases, and the junction held 15 bases outside the gene matches. The CDR3 extends over 16 amino acids. CDR3 residues: CASSPLAGQGRWEQYF. DNA of the CDR3: TGCGCCAGCAGCCCACTTGCGGGACAGGGTCGGTGGGAGCAGTACTTC.

The chain recombines TRBV5-1 with TRBJ2-1; TRBD1 matches 9 bases. Germline V lookup: CDR1 SGHRS, CDR2 YFSETQ. This CDR3 is 14 amino acids long. Trimming removed 2 bases from V and 9 bases from J; junction bases left unmatched: 6. The CDR3 region is CASSFLQGAGEQFF. The CDR3 bases are TGCGCCAGCAGCTTCCTACAGGGGGCTGGTGAGCAGTTCTTC.

This sequence joins TRBV5-5 and TRBJ2-3; 10 bases align to TRBD2. The germline gives CDR1 SGHKS, CDR2 YYEKEE (reference sequence). The CDR3 consists of 15 residues. Losses at the gene ends were 4 bases for V and 2 bases for J; bases not matched to a gene: 4. CDR3 sequence (DNA): TGTGCCAGCAGCCCCGGACTAGCGGTCACAGATACGCAGTATTTT. It translates to CASSPGLAVTDTQYF. The complete variable domain, with remaining parts taken from reference TRBV5-5 and TRBJ2-3, reads DAGVTQSPTHLIKTRGQQVTLRCSPISGHKSVSWYQQVLGQGPQFIFQYYEKEERGRGNFPDRFSARQFPNYSSELNVNALLLGDSALYLCASSPGLAVTDTQYFGPGTRLTVL.

The chain recombines TRBV19 with TRBJ2-7; no clear D. CDR1 and CDR2 (germline): LNHDA, SQIVND (reference sequence). CDR3 length: 13 residues. Trimming cost V 4 bases and J 5 bases, with 12 bases left between them. This chain's CDR3 is CASSTSHDNEQYF. The CDR3 coding sequence is TGTGCCAGTAGTACAAGTCATGACAACGAGCAGTACTTC.

The V and J genes are TRBV6-5 and TRBJ1-2; a weak D match, TRBD1 (5 bases). Germline V gives CDR1 MNHEY, CDR2 SVGAGI. V was trimmed by 6 bases and J by 2 bases, leaving 13 bases between them. The CDR3 covers 14 residues. CDR3 nucleotides: TGTGCCAGCAGCCCCTCTGACAGCAACTATGGCTACACCTTC. Protein sequence: CASSPSDSNYGYTF.

A single count supports this clone. The chain is built from TRBV27 and TRBJ1-1; 10 bases match TRBD1. CDR1 and CDR2 (germline): MNHEY, SMNVEV (reference sequence). There are 16 residues in the CDR3. After removal of 5 bases from V and 2 bases from J, the junction contained 8 bases not matched to a gene. The DNA of the CDR3 is TGTGCCAGCAGTACTCGACAGGGGGCGCTTAACACTGAAGCTTTCTTT. It is translated as CASSTRQGALNTEAFF.

A few counts support this clone. The gene calls are TRBV3-1 (or the pseudogene TRBV3-2) and TRBJ2-7; D is perhaps TRBD1 (5 bases). This CDR3 comprises 17 residues. From germline, CDR1 is LGHDT and CDR2 YNNKEL (reference sequence). With 1 base removed from V and 5 bases from J, the gap between germline ends came to 21 bases. CDR3 DNA: TGTGCCAGCAGCCAAGGTTCGTTGCAGGGTCGAGGTAACGAGCAGTACTTC. It codes for CASSQGSLQGRGNEQYF.